This T cell receptor (beta chain) was identified during a study of shared clonotypes between healthy human individuals. TCRdb's copy holds only in-frame clones and misses some; the assay was immunoSEQ multiplex PCR. The table has around 2.3 million clones, approximately 96% seen once. Trimming cost V 3 bases and J 0 bases; bases outside gene matches: 5. Germline values: CDR1 MNHNS, CDR2 SASEGT. The CDR3 is made up of 16 amino acids. The V call is TRBV6-1, the J call TRBJ1-3, with 7 nucleotides matching TRBD1. The clonotype was recovered from a man between 18 and 29 years old in good health. Sequencing was carried out using naive CD4+ T cells sorted from blood. Described subset: CD45RA+ positively selected. The CDR3, as DNA: TGTGCCAGCAGTGAGAGACAGGGCTTCTCTGGAAACACCATATATTTT. This sequence encodes CASSERQGFSGNTIYF.